These 19 T cell receptor beta chains came from one sample sequenced in a study of identical twins. TCRdb itself ran the 5' RACE reads through MiXCR, one entry per CDR3 protein. The sample carries a few hundred thousand distinct CDR3 sequences, more than 9% recorded once. The same sample was also studied in work on yellow fever vaccine responses in identical twins.

Sequencing was done on a sample of PBMCs. These receptors all come from a woman younger than 30 in good health.

The J gene is TRBJ2-7, the V gene TRBV28; TRBD1 aligns across 11 bases. The CDR3 extends over 14 amino acids. Trimming removed 7 bases from V and 2 bases from J; junction bases left unmatched: 4. The germline CDR1 and CDR2 sequences are MDHEN and SYDVKM. The chain's CDR3 is CASTAGQGAYEQYF. The DNA of the CDR3 is TGTGCCAGCACCGCGGGACAGGGGGCCTACGAGCAGTACTTC.

The gene calls are TRBV5-6 and TRBJ2-1; TRBD1 matches 8 bases. In germline, CDR1 is SGHDT, CDR2 YYEEEE. V shed 0 bases, J shed 16 bases, and the junction held 6 bases outside the gene matches. The CDR3 totals 12 residues. CDR3 nucleotides: TGTGCCAGCAGCTTGGCGGACAGGGAGGAATTCTTC. Protein sequence: CASSLADREEFF.

This clonotype has ten or more counts. V gene TRBV7-8 combines with J gene TRBJ2-7, with no clear D. V was trimmed by 5 bases and J by 4 bases, leaving 9 bases between them. Looked up from germline, CDR1 is SGHVS and CDR2 is FQNEAQ. This CDR3 is 12 amino acids long. CDR3 in amino acids: CASSISSYEQYF. The CDR3, as DNA: TGTGCCAGCAGCATTAGTAGTTACGAGCAGTACTTC.

This clonotype was seen at least ten times. This chain links TRBV27 with TRBJ2-6; D tentatively reads TRBD1 or TRBD2 (5 bases each). V dropped 10 bases and J dropped 0 bases, with 22 bases sitting between them. This CDR3 is built from 18 residues. Germline lookup yields CDR1 MNHEY and CDR2 SMNVEV (reference sequence). The CDR3 nucleotides are TGTGCCACCAGAAGGGCCGGGACGTCTAGCTCTGGGGCCAACGTCCTGACTTTC. Protein product: CATRRAGTSSSGANVLTF.

The genes are TRBV2 and TRBJ2-2, with TRBD1 as a possible D gene (5 bases). Germline V gene lookup returns CDR1 SNHLY and CDR2 FYNNEI. There are 14 residues in the CDR3. The V end was cut by 11 bases, the J end by 4 bases, with 17 bases between. The CDR3 protein is CAGRTSWGTGELFF. The CDR3 coding sequence is TGTGCCGGACGGACAAGTTGGGGCACCGGGGAGCTGTTTTTT.

This clonotype was detected many times. CDR3 DNA: TGCGCCAGCAGTGAGTCCGGCACAGATACGCAGTATTTT. Encoded protein: CASSESGTDTQYF. V gene TRBV10-1 combines with J gene TRBJ2-3, with D unresolved. The V end was cut by 0 bases, the J end by 1 base, with 2 bases between. This CDR3 has 13 residues. The germline CDR1 and CDR2 sequences are WNHNN and SYGVQD (reference sequence).

This clonotype was detected many times. The gene calls are TRBV20-1 and TRBJ2-4, with unresolved D. Germline CDR1 and CDR2: DFQATT and SNEGSKA (reference sequence). The CDR3 runs 15 residues. V dropped 6 bases and J dropped 1 base, with 16 bases sitting between them. In DNA form, the CDR3 reads TGCAGTGCCGAGAAACCTGGCGACGCCAAAAACATTCAGTACTTC. Its translation is CSAEKPGDAKNIQYF.

In its sample, this clonotype was seen a few times. CDR3 sequence (DNA): TGCAGCGTGGGACTAGCGTACTCCTACGAGCAGTACTTC. This gives the protein CSVGLAYSYEQYF. The chain combines TRBV29-1 with TRBJ2-7; TRBD2 aligns across 10 bases. Germline-derived CDR1 and CDR2 are SQVTM and ANQGSEA. Trimming removed 6 bases from V and 0 bases from J; junction bases left unmatched: 2. The CDR3 is 13 residues long.

The chain combines TRBV4-1 with TRBJ1-1, with TRBD1 matching 8 bases. After removal of 2 bases from V and 6 bases from J, the junction contained 8 bases not matched to a gene. Looked up from germline, CDR1 is MGHRA and CDR2 is YSYEKL. The length of the CDR3 is 15 residues. The CDR3 loop is CASSQFSGGRAEAFF. For the CDR3, the DNA is TGCGCCAGCAGCCAATTCTCAGGGGGCCGCGCTGAAGCTTTCTTT.

The J gene is TRBJ2-1, the V gene TRBV20-1, with TRBD2 identical over 10 bases. Germline CDR1 reads DFQATT; CDR2 reads SNEGSKA (reference sequence). The CDR3 has 15 amino acids. V shed 0 bases, J shed 4 bases, and the junction held 3 bases outside the gene matches. CDR3 nucleotide sequence: TGCAGTGCTAGAGATGGACTAGCGGTTTACAATGAGCAGTTCTTC. Protein: CSARDGLAVYNEQFF.

The genes are TRBV10-2 and TRBJ2-3; 7 nucleotides align to TRBD2. CDR1 and CDR2 (germline): WSHSY, SAAADI. This CDR3 contains 16 residues. Trimming cost V 5 bases and J 1 base; bases outside gene matches: 9. The CDR3 loop is CASSRGIAGGTDTQYF. The CDR3 DNA follows: TGCGCCAGCAGTAGAGGAATAGCGGGCGGCACAGATACGCAGTATTTT.

This clonotype was picked up many times. This chain joins TRBV9 and TRBJ2-1; 11 bases agree with TRBD2. V shed 1 base and J 10 bases; nucleotides not matched to a gene: 13. This CDR3 spans 17 amino acids. Per germline, CDR1 SGDLS and CDR2 YYNGEE. CDR3 region: CASSVTSSGGPVPEQFF. The CDR3 coding sequence is TGTGCCAGCAGCGTAACCTCTAGCGGGGGGCCTGTTCCCGAGCAGTTCTTC.

V usage is TRBV24-1 and J usage is TRBJ2-1; D possibly corresponds to TRBD1 (6 bases). V was trimmed by 2 bases and J by 7 bases, leaving 14 bases between them. CDR1 and CDR2 from the germline V gene are KGHDR and SFDVKD. This CDR3 contains 15 residues. The CDR3 protein is CATSDSRDRQNEQFF. The CDR3 coding sequence is TGTGCCACCAGTGATTCCCGAGACAGGCAGAATGAGCAGTTCTTC.

In its sample, this clonotype was seen a few times. This sequence joins TRBV12-3 or TRBV12-4 and TRBJ2-7; 7 nucleotides agree with TRBD1. The CDR3 consists of 14 residues. V shed 3 bases, J shed 2 bases, and the junction held 4 bases outside the gene matches. The CDR3 loop reads CASSFRDSAYEQYF. CDR3 nucleotide sequence: TGTGCCAGCAGTTTCCGGGACAGTGCCTACGAGCAGTACTTC.

The chain recombines TRBV5-1 with TRBJ2-3, with D unclear. Per germline, CDR1 SGHRS and CDR2 YFSETQ. The CDR3 is 15 amino acids. The germline V and J ends were trimmed by 4 bases and 5 bases, with 17 bases remaining between them. CDR3 amino acids: CASSLVRVGLDTQYF. Written as DNA, the CDR3 is TGCGCCAGCAGCCTCGTTCGAGTAGGGCTAGATACGCAGTATTTT.

This chain uses TRBV5-5 with TRBJ2-3; 12 nucleotides line up with TRBD2. V lost 2 bases and J lost 4; bases outside the gene matches: 8. Germline V CDR1 and CDR2: SGHKS, YYEKEE (reference sequence). There are 17 residues in the CDR3. CDR3 coding DNA: TGTGCCAGCAGCTTCGACCCTAGCGGGGGGGCAGCAGATACGCAGTATTTT. This encodes CASSFDPSGGAADTQYF.

The CDR3 region is CASSYVHPGPNEQFF. Here the CDR3 DNA reads TGTGCCAGCAGCTACGTTCACCCAGGGCCTAATGAGCAGTTCTTC. The chain has TRBV11-2 and TRBJ2-1; tentatively, D is TRBD1 (5 bases). The CDR3 runs 15 residues. The germline gives CDR1 SGHAT, CDR2 FQNNGV. Trimming took off 4 bases at V and 7 bases at J, with 17 bases between the two ends.

In this sample, this clonotype turned up a few times. The J gene is TRBJ2-4, the V gene TRBV5-6; TRBD1 might be the D (5 bases). Germline-derived CDR1 and CDR2 are SGHDT and YYEEEE. Trimming took off 1 base at V and 1 base at J, with 12 bases between the two ends. The CDR3 runs to 16 residues. This chain's CDR3 is CASSLHGARAKNIQYF. For the CDR3, the DNA is TGTGCCAGCAGCTTGCATGGGGCGAGGGCCAAAAACATTCAGTACTTC.

This clonotype has ten or more counts. The chain is built from TRBV28 and TRBJ2-7; D remains unclear. Germline loops: CDR1 MDHEN, CDR2 SYDVKM. V lost 5 bases and J lost 7, with 12 bases in between. This CDR3 is 12 amino acids long. CDR3: CASSPPGFEQYF. As DNA, the CDR3 is TGTGCCAGCAGTCCCCCCGGGTTTGAGCAGTACTTC. Combining the CDR3 with reference TRBV28 and TRBJ2-7 gives the whole variable domain DVKVTQSSRYLVKRTGEKVFLECVQDMDHENMFWYRQDPGLGLRLIYFSYDVKMKEKGDIPEGYSVSREKKERFSLILESASTNQTSMYLCASSPPGFEQYFGPGTRLTVT.